The 25 T cell receptor beta chains in this list originate from one sample, sequenced in a study of blood T cell repertoires in COVID-19. TCRdb's table, derived via immunoSEQ multiplex PCR, lists solely in-frame clones and lacks some. The sample lists around 200,000 clones; 65% to 85% were seen once. Input material: peripheral blood. The origin of the receptors is a woman between 25 and 40 years old with COVID-19, enrolled during active disease.

V usage is TRBV5-1 and J usage is TRBJ1-1; possible D gene TRBD1, 5 bases. Trimming stripped 0 bases from V and 3 bases from J, with 12 bases between. Germline CDR1 is SGHRS and CDR2 is YFSETQ. The CDR3 has 15 residues. CDR3 amino acids: CASSLAGRADTEAFF. The CDR3 DNA is TGCGCCAGCAGCTTGGCGGGCAGGGCGGACACTGAAGCTTTCTTT.

The V call is TRBV29-1, the J call TRBJ1-5, with TRBD1 as a possible D gene (5 bases). CDR1 and CDR2 (germline): SQVTM, ANQGSEA. V lost 7 bases and J 3 bases, leaving 16 bases between the germline ends. The CDR3 contains 14 residues. In nucleotides, the CDR3 is TGCAGCGCCCCCTCCGGGGACTACAATCAGCCCCAGCATTTT. Encoded protein: CSAPSGDYNQPQHF.

The chain employs TRBV28 and TRBJ2-3, with D perhaps TRBD2 (5 bases). Germline CDR1 MDHEN, CDR2 SYDVKM. The CDR3 is 16 amino acids. V was pared by 5 bases and J by 2 bases, with 17 bases between. The CDR3 DNA reads as TGTGCCAGCAGTCAATTAAGCGGAACCTACACAGATACGCAGTATTTT. Translating gives CASSQLSGTYTDTQYF.

The genes are TRBV7-2 and TRBJ1-1; D perhaps matches TRBD1 (5 bases). The CDR3 extends over 15 amino acids. Trimming took 1 base from V and 1 from J, leaving 10 bases between them. The V gene's germline CDR1 is SGHTA and CDR2 FQGNSA. The CDR3, as DNA: TGTGCCAGCAGCTTAGTCCCGACAGCGAACACTGAAGCTTTCTTT. Translation: CASSLVPTANTEAFF. Looking up the rest from reference TRBV7-2 and TRBJ1-1 gives the full variable domain: GAGVSQSPSNKVTEKGKDVELRCDPISGHTALYWYRQSLGQGLEFLIYFQGNSAPDKSGLPSDRFSAERTGGSVSTLTIQRTQQEDSAVYLCASSLVPTANTEAFFGQGTRLTVV.

The V call is TRBV18, the J call TRBJ2-7, with D possibly being TRBD1 (6 bases). The length of the CDR3 is 14 residues. Germline CDR1 KGHSH, CDR2 LQKENI. Trimming took off 3 bases at V and 4 bases at J, with 13 bases between the two ends. For the CDR3, the DNA is TGTGCCAGCTCACCCCAGGGGATAGGGTACGAGCAGTACTTC. This encodes CASSPQGIGYEQYF.

This clone was counted a single time. The chain recombines TRBV24-1 with TRBJ2-2; no clear D gene. The germline V gene encodes CDR1 KGHDR and CDR2 SFDVKD. Trimming pared 7 bases from V and 0 bases from J, leaving 11 bases between. The CDR3 loop spans 15 amino acids. This CDR3 is CATSNQVTNTGELFF. The CDR3 nucleotides read TGTGCCACCAGCAACCAGGTTACGAACACCGGGGAGCTGTTTTTT.

On this clone itself: A read error may produce the germline difference seen at one junction end. The chain has TRBV6-2 or TRBV6-3 and TRBJ2-1; 11 nucleotides agree with TRBD2. CDR1 is MNHEY and CDR2 is SVGEGT in the germline V gene. CDR3 length: 14 residues. CDR3 sequence reads: CAGSQILAGEGQFF. CDR3 nucleotides: TGTGCCGGCAGTCAAATACTAGCGGGAGAGGGACAGTTCTTC.

This clone was observed a single time. The rearrangement joins TRBV29-1 to TRBJ1-1; D not resolved. V was trimmed by 2 bases and J by 4 bases, leaving 8 bases between them. CDR1 is SQVTM and CDR2 is ANQGSEA in the germline V gene. The CDR3 extends over 12 amino acids. The DNA of the CDR3 is TGCAGCGTTGAATTGGGAGGCACTGAAGCTTTCTTT. Translated, it gives CSVELGGTEAFF.

This chain joins TRBV27 and TRBJ2-1, with 8 bases aligning to TRBD2. V lost 7 bases and J lost 3; bases outside the gene matches: 5. CDR1 is MNHEY, CDR2 SMNVEV, per germline (reference sequence). The CDR3 sequence is 14 residues long. CDR3 residues: CASKSGSGYNEQFF. The CDR3 DNA is TGTGCCAGCAAAAGCGGGAGTGGCTACAATGAGCAGTTCTTC.

V gene TRBV3-1 (or the pseudogene TRBV3-2) combines with J gene TRBJ1-3; no firm D call. V was clipped by 3 bases and J by 3 bases, with 6 bases between them. The germline V gene encodes CDR1 LGHDT and CDR2 YNNKEL (reference sequence). This CDR3 contains 13 residues. The CDR3 bases are TGTGCCAGCAGCCATAACATTGGAAACACCATATATTTT. This encodes CASSHNIGNTIYF.

The chain recombines TRBV28 with TRBJ2-5; 8 nucleotides match TRBD2. The V gene end was trimmed by 6 bases and the J gene end by 4 bases; junction bases not matched to a gene: 16. Germline CDR1 MDHEN, CDR2 SYDVKM. The CDR3 loop spans 17 amino acids. The CDR3 nucleotides read TGTGCCAGCAGCCGTAGCGCCGGGGGGGTTAACCGAGAGACCCAGTACTTC. Its protein is CASSRSAGGVNRETQYF. Together with reference TRBV28 and TRBJ2-5, the CDR3 gives the full variable domain: DVKVTQSSRYLVKRTGEKVFLECVQDMDHENMFWYRQDPGLGLRLIYFSYDVKMKEKGDIPEGYSVSREKKERFSLILESASTNQTSMYLCASSRSAGGVNRETQYFGPGTRLLVL.

This clone was seen just once. The V call is TRBV7-9, the J call TRBJ1-2; TRBD1 matches 9 bases. This CDR3 has 16 residues. CDR1 and CDR2 (germline): SEHNR, FQNEAQ (reference sequence). The V and J ends lost 4 bases and 5 bases, in that order; junction bases with no gene match: 11. The CDR3 DNA follows: TGTGCCAGCAGCTCTGAGACAGGGGGTGTCTATTATGGCTACACCTTC. This codes for CASSSETGGVYYGYTF.

With respect to this clone: The same CDR3 also results from other DNA sequences found in this sample. The chain is built from TRBV19 and TRBJ2-5; D is undetermined. V lost 6 bases to trimming and J lost 5 bases, with 10 bases between them. Germline V gene sequence: CDR1 LNHDA, CDR2 SQIVND (reference sequence). This CDR3 region has 12 residues. The CDR3 sequence: CASSFLGETQYF. The CDR3 region has the DNA TGTGCCAGTAGCTTCCTAGGTGAGACCCAGTACTTC. The complete variable domain, with remaining parts taken from reference TRBV19 and TRBJ2-5, reads DGGITQSPKYLFRKEGQNVTLSCEQNLNHDAMYWYRQDPGQGLRLIYYSQIVNDFQKGDIAEGYSVSREKKESFPLTVTSAQKNPTAFYLCASSFLGETQYFGPGTRLLVL.

The rearrangement joins TRBV19 to TRBJ2-7, with 8 bases identical to TRBD1. The CDR3 contains 15 residues. CDR1 and CDR2 from the germline V gene are LNHDA and SQIVND (reference sequence). V lost 5 bases and J lost 0; bases outside the gene matches: 6. This CDR3 is CASSAGTGPSYEQYF. For the CDR3, the DNA is TGTGCCAGTAGTGCCGGGACAGGACCCTCCTACGAGCAGTACTTC.

This clone has just one count. The chain couples TRBV23-1 to TRBJ2-4; D is perhaps TRBD2 (6 bases). TRBV23-1 is sorted into the ORF group, with uncertain function. CDR3 size: 16 residues. Deletions cut 4 bases from V and 0 bases from J, with 13 bases between. Written as DNA, the CDR3 is TGCGCCAGCAGTCCCGGGACTCGCCCAGCCAAAAACATTCAGTACTTC. It yields the protein CASSPGTRPAKNIQYF.

The V gene is TRBV27, the J gene TRBJ1-2; 10 nucleotides align to TRBD1. The CDR3 length is 15 residues. CDR1 MNHEY and CDR2 SMNVEV come from the germline V gene (reference sequence). J was trimmed by 0 bases and V by 5 bases; bases with no gene match: 3. The CDR3 bases are TGTGCCAGCAGTGGGACAGGGGCCGCTAACTATGGCTACACCTTC. It yields the protein CASSGTGAANYGYTF.

The rearrangement joins TRBV2 to TRBJ1-5; D gene ambiguous. The CDR3 loop spans 15 amino acids. Trimming removed 3 bases at V and 2 bases at J, with 11 bases between. Germline values: CDR1 SNHLY, CDR2 FYNNEI. The CDR3 here is CASSEAQWRNQPQHF. CDR3 bases: TGTGCCAGCAGTGAGGCCCAATGGCGCAATCAGCCCCAGCATTTT.

This chain connects TRBV6-5 to TRBJ1-1; weak D call: TRBD1 (6 bases). The CDR3 runs 15 residues. CDR1 and CDR2 (germline): MNHEY, SVGAGI. With 5 bases removed from V and 4 bases from J, the gap between germline ends came to 17 bases. CDR3 sequence reads: CASSLLAGAGTEAFF. CDR3 DNA sequence: TGTGCCAGCAGTCTTCTGGCGGGGGCCGGCACTGAAGCTTTCTTT.

The chain uses TRBV7-3 and TRBJ2-2; TRBD2 aligns across 13 bases. The junction had 3 bases not matched to a gene; V was cut back by 5 bases and J by 3 bases. CDR3 size: 16 residues. Germline CDR1 and CDR2: SGHTA and FQGTGA. The CDR3 DNA reads as TGTGCCAGCAGCAGGACTAGCGGGGGTGACACCGGGGAGCTGTTTTTT. The encoded protein is CASSRTSGGDTGELFF.

The V and J genes are TRBV3-1 (or the pseudogene TRBV3-2) and TRBJ2-5, with TRBD1 identical over 7 bases. Looked up from germline, CDR1 is LGHDT and CDR2 is YNNKEL (reference sequence). The CDR3 consists of 15 residues. With 4 bases clipped from V and 5 bases from J, the junction kept 10 bases outside the gene matches. The DNA of the CDR3 is TGTGCCAGCAGCCTCTCAGCTAGGGGGCAGGAGACCCAGTACTTC. This encodes CASSLSARGQETQYF.

As DNA, the CDR3 is TGTGCCTGGAGTAGGGGAGGTACAAGGACAGATACGCAGTATTTT. It yields the protein CAWSRGGTRTDTQYF. The chain recombines TRBV30 with TRBJ2-3, with D possibly TRBD2 on 6 matching bases. Deletions cut 2 bases from V and 3 bases from J, with 15 bases between. CDR1 GTSNPN and CDR2 SVGIG come from the germline V gene (reference sequence). CDR3 length: 15 amino acids. The full variable domain, in which reference TRBV30 and TRBJ2-3 provide the parts outside the CDR3, is SQTIHQWPATLVQPVGSPLSLECTVEGTSNPNLYWYRQAAGRGLQLLFYSVGIGQISSEVPQNLSASRPQDRQFILSSKKLLLSDSGFYLCAWSRGGTRTDTQYFGPGTRLTVL.

The J gene is TRBJ2-5, the V gene TRBV4-2, with D possibly matching TRBD2 (5 bases). Germline lookup yields CDR1 LGHNA and CDR2 YNFKEQ. V was cut by 1 base and J by 5 bases, with 17 bases left in between. CDR3 length: 16 residues. The CDR3 DNA sequence: TGTGCCAGCAGCCAAGCGGTCGGCACTGGCGGGGAGACCCAGTACTTC. This translates into CASSQAVGTGGETQYF.

V is TRBV11-2 and J is TRBJ2-1; D might be TRBD2 (6 bases). The CDR3 sequence is 14 residues long. Germline lookup yields CDR1 SGHAT and CDR2 FQNNGV. V was cut by 5 bases and J by 8 bases, with 16 bases left in between. The CDR3 nucleotides are TGTGCCAGCAGCCAAGGAGGGAGCAAAGATGAGCAGTTCTTC. Its translation is CASSQGGSKDEQFF.

This chain links TRBV27 with TRBJ1-6; maybe TRBD1 (5 bases). Germline lookup yields CDR1 MNHEY and CDR2 SMNVEV (reference sequence). Trimming left V 5 bases short and J 10 bases short, with 12 bases between. The CDR3 is 13 amino acids. CDR3 nucleotides: TGTGCCAGCAGTGCAAGACAGCACTCACCCCTCCACTTT. Translated, it gives CASSARQHSPLHF.

This chain links TRBV6-1 with TRBJ1-5; TRBD1 is a possible D gene (5 bases). The length of the CDR3 is 13 residues. Germline values: CDR1 MNHNS, CDR2 SASEGT. The V gene lost 6 bases and the J gene lost 5 bases, with 11 bases spanning the gap. CDR3 amino acids: CASRGGRDQPQHF. DNA for the CDR3: TGTGCCAGCAGGGGGGGTAGGGATCAGCCCCAGCATTTT.